These T cell receptor beta chains were read from a single sample in a study of blood T cell repertoires in COVID-19. The data were produced by immunoSEQ multiplex PCR, yet TCRdb's version contains in-frame clones alone and is incomplete. This table has approximately 140,000 clones, about 80% appearing once. The sequencing input was peripheral blood. The origin of the receptors is a man in his fifties with acute or convalescent COVID-19. Both conserved end residues are part of each CDR3. The order of the fields is V gene, J gene, D gene, clone size, CDR3 protein, CDR3 DNA. D genes are given only for firm matches. Clone size is stated in some rows and not others, as once, few, many or a class when expanded.

>TRBV6-5|TRBJ2-7|TRBD2|.
CASRSSGGGSYEQYF
TGTGCCAGCAGGTCTAGCGGGGGGGGCTCCTACGAGCAGTACTTC
>TRBV5-5|TRBJ1-3|.|.
CASSFLDSIGNTIYF
TGTGCCAGCAGTTTTTTAGACAGTATTGGAAACACCATATATTTT
>TRBV2|TRBJ1-4|TRBD1|.
CASDRGRDEKLFF
TGTGCCAGCGACAGGGGTCGAGATGAAAAACTGTTTTTT
>TRBV2|TRBJ1-2|.|.
CASGEGRPSYGYTF
TGTGCCAGCGGAGAGGGCCGCCCTTCCTATGGCTACACCTTC
>TRBV3-1/TRBV3-2|TRBJ1-6|.|.
CASSQYLPSANNSPLHF
TGTGCCAGCAGCCAATACTTGCCCTCCGCGAATAATTCACCCCTCCACTTT
>TRBV4-1|TRBJ1-6|.|.
CASSQARDINSPLHF
TGCGCCAGCAGCCAAGCGAGGGACATTAATTCACCCCTCCACTTT
>TRBV28|TRBJ1-2|TRBD1|.
CASSLWGRQGSDGYTF
TGTGCCAGCAGTTTATGGGGGAGACAGGGTTCGGATGGCTACACCTTC
>TRBV14|TRBJ2-3|TRBD2|.
CASSLGLAGTRGTDTQYF
TGTGCCAGCAGCTTGGGACTAGCGGGGACGAGGGGCACAGATACGCAGTATTTT
>TRBV11-2|TRBJ2-2|.|.
CASIGAVNTGELFF
TGTGCCAGCATCGGAGCGGTGAACACCGGGGAGCTGTTTTTT
>TRBV19|TRBJ2-7|.|.
CASSPQVLRDEQYF
TGTGCCAGTAGTCCACAGGTCCTCCGCGACGAGCAGTACTTC
>TRBV18|TRBJ1-1|.|once
CASSPNTDLNTEAFF
TGTGCCAGCTCACCTAATACAGATTTGAACACTGAAGCTTTCTTT
>TRBV2|TRBJ2-1|TRBD2|.
CASSVTSGNEQFF
TGTGCCAGCAGTGTTACTAGCGGGAATGAGCAGTTCTTC
>TRBV4-1|TRBJ2-7|TRBD2|few
CASSSPGTSGYEQYF
TGCGCCAGCAGCTCGCCCGGGACTAGTGGATACGAGCAGTACTTC
>TRBV30|TRBJ1-3|TRBD1|few
CAWSRLGQAGNTIYF
TGTGCCTGGAGCAGACTCGGACAGGCTGGAAACACCATATATTTT
>TRBV14|TRBJ1-4|.|.
CASRRNFNEKLFF
TGTGCCAGCAGGCGAAATTTTAATGAAAAACTGTTTTTT
>TRBV10-1|TRBJ2-1|TRBD2|.
CASGAGGRYNEQFF
TGCGCCAGCGGAGCGGGGGGCCGGTACAATGAGCAGTTCTTC
>TRBV19|TRBJ2-5|.|.
CASLGTDQETQYF
TGTGCCAGTCTTGGGACTGACCAAGAGACCCAGTACTTC
>TRBV19|TRBJ1-1|.|.
CASSIKRNTEAFF
TGTGCCAGTAGTATAAAGAGGAACACTGAAGCTTTCTTT
>TRBV23-1|TRBJ2-3|.|.
CAGSQQVGTDTQYF
TGCGCCGGGTCCCAACAGGTAGGCACAGATACGCAGTATTTT
>TRBV7-6|TRBJ2-1|TRBD1|.
CASSRTGEALNEQFF
TGTGCCAGCAGTCGGACAGGGGAAGCCCTCAATGAGCAGTTCTTC
>TRBV3-1/TRBV3-2|TRBJ2-7|.|.
CASSHLQYEQYF
TGTGCCAGCAGCCATTTACAGTACGAGCAGTACTTC
>TRBV5-1|TRBJ2-3|TRBD2|once
CASSILAETDTQYF
TGCGCCAGCAGCATACTAGCGGAGACAGATACGCAGTATTTT
>TRBV7-3|TRBJ2-5|.|once
CASSLTREETQYF
TGTGCCAGCAGCTTAACTAGAGAAGAGACCCAGTACTTC
>TRBV29-1|TRBJ2-3|TRBD1|.
CSAPGTATDTQYF
TGCAGCGCCCCCGGGACAGCTACAGATACGCAGTATTTT
>TRBV5-4|TRBJ1-6|.|once
CASRPGQYYNSPLHF
TGTGCCAGCAGGCCAGGACAGTACTATAATTCACCCCTCCACTTT
>TRBV6-2/TRBV6-3|TRBJ1-5|TRBD1|.
CASSSSRGPRHQPQHF
TGTGCCAGCAGTTCCTCGAGGGGGCCGAGGCATCAGCCCCAGCATTTT
>TRBV2|TRBJ2-1|TRBD2|.
CASSATSGSYNEQFF
TGTGCCAGCAGTGCAACTAGCGGCAGCTACAATGAGCAGTTCTTC
>TRBV5-1|TRBJ2-5|.|.
CASSLQGETQYF
TGCGCCAGCAGCTTGCAGGGGGAGACCCAGTACTTC
>TRBV7-8|TRBJ1-5|TRBD1|.
CASSSQGAGQPQHF
TGTGCCAGCAGCTCCCAGGGGGCTGGGCAGCCCCAGCATTTT
>TRBV7-2|TRBJ1-6|.|.
CASSPRGDNSPLHF
TGTGCCAGCAGCCCCCGGGGGGATAATTCACCCCTCCACTTT
>TRBV30|TRBJ2-3|.|.
CAWSEPGVTDTQYF
TGTGCCTGGAGTGAACCGGGGGTTACAGATACGCAGTATTTT
>TRBV27|TRBJ1-4|.|.
CASSFRGPDEKLFF
TGTGCCAGCAGTTTCAGGGGACCGGATGAAAAACTGTTTTTT
>TRBV5-8|TRBJ1-5|.|.
CASSVGGQPQHF
TGTGCCAGCAGCGTAGGCGGTCAGCCCCAGCATTTT
>TRBV19|TRBJ2-1|TRBD2|.
CASSIGLAGGDEQFF
TGTGCCAGTAGTATTGGACTAGCGGGGGGTGATGAGCAGTTCTTC
>TRBV19|TRBJ1-1|TRBD1|.
CASILQGAGTEAFF
TGTGCCAGTATCCTCCAGGGGGCTGGCACTGAAGCTTTCTTT
>TRBV19|TRBJ1-1|.|.
CASSMRAPNTEAFF
TGTGCCAGTAGTATGAGGGCCCCGAACACTGAAGCTTTCTTT
>TRBV14|TRBJ2-3|.|few
CASSRTQGRLQAQYF
TGTGCCAGCAGCCGTACACAGGGTCGCCTTCAGGCGCAGTATTTT
>TRBV3-1/TRBV3-2|TRBJ2-7|.|.
CASTLGGAGAYEQYF
TGTGCCAGCACCTTGGGGGGGGCAGGGGCCTACGAGCAGTACTTC
>TRBV5-4|TRBJ1-3|.|once
CASSSQTDSGNTIYF
TGTGCCAGCAGCTCACAGACAGACTCTGGAAACACCATATATTTT
>TRBV4-2|TRBJ1-2|TRBD1|.
CASTQQTGAGYTF
TGTGCCAGCACCCAACAGACAGGGGCGGGCTACACCTTC
>TRBV25-1|TRBJ1-4|.|.
CASSGQVLEKLFF
TGTGCCAGCAGTGGCCAGGTTCTTGAAAAACTGTTTTTT
>TRBV5-1|TRBJ2-3|.|.
CASSQDTDNTDTQYF
TGCGCCAGCAGTCAGGACACGGATAACACAGATACGCAGTATTTT
>TRBV5-5|TRBJ2-5|TRBD2|.
CASSLGAGGPGQETQYF
TGTGCCAGCAGCTTGGGTGCGGGGGGGCCTGGGCAAGAGACCCAGTACTTC